Shown below are 6 T cell receptor beta chains from a single sample sequenced in a study of T cell changes during pregnancy in multiple sclerosis. Only in-frame clones appear in the TCRdb table, and some are missing; sequencing was by immunoSEQ multiplex PCR. The table records 40,000 or so clones, more than 85% of them present only once. The sequencing used CD8+ T cells from peripheral blood mononuclear cells, collected in the first trimester of pregnancy. These receptors all stem from a female donor with multiple sclerosis, enrolled in a pregnancy study.

The rearrangement joins TRBV15 to TRBJ1-3; D not resolved. There are 14 residues in the CDR3. V was cut by 2 bases and J by 7 bases, with 12 bases left in between. Germline V lookup: CDR1 LNHNV, CDR2 YYDKDF (reference sequence). The CDR3 is CATSRWEDGNTIYF. CDR3 DNA sequence: TGTGCCACCAGCAGATGGGAGGATGGTAACACCATATATTTT.

The V and J genes are TRBV6-1 and TRBJ2-5; 12 positions match TRBD2. V gave up 7 bases and J gave up 1 base; unmatched junction bases: 4. The CDR3 length is 15 residues. The germline V gene has CDR1 MNHNS and CDR2 SASEGT. The CDR3: CASTLTSGGQETQYF. The DNA for the CDR3 is TGTGCCAGCACCCTGACTAGCGGGGGCCAAGAGACCCAGTACTTC.

V and J are TRBV4-1 and TRBJ1-5; D unresolved. V lost 0 bases and J lost 0, with 12 bases in between. There are 17 residues in the CDR3. Germline V CDR1 and CDR2: MGHRA, YSYEKL. CDR3 in DNA: TGCGCCAGCAGCCAAGAACCCCCGCAGAATAGCAATCAGCCCCAGCATTTT. Translation: CASSQEPPQNSNQPQHF.

The chain couples TRBV2 to TRBJ2-3, with D perhaps TRBD2 (7 bases). The CDR3 covers 15 residues. Germline CDR1 reads SNHLY; CDR2 reads FYNNEI. The V end lost 8 bases, the J end lost 2 bases, and 17 bases lay between the germline ends. CDR3 coding DNA: TGTGCCAGCCCTGACGGCGGGGGCATCACAGATACGCAGTATTTT. Translating it yields CASPDGGGITDTQYF.

The chain recombines TRBV2 with TRBJ1-1; the D is unclear. The CDR3 has 11 residues. With 7 bases removed from V and 6 bases from J, the gap between germline ends came to 9 bases. CDR1 and CDR2 (germline): SNHLY, FYNNEI. Here the CDR3 reads CASTVGSEAFF. The CDR3, as DNA: TGTGCCAGCACGGTCGGGTCTGAAGCTTTCTTT.

The gene calls are TRBV5-5 and TRBJ2-7; D is possibly TRBD2 (5 bases). V lost 4 bases, J lost 2 bases, and 10 bases lay in between. CDR3 length equals 13 residues. The germline V gene has CDR1 SGHKS and CDR2 YYEKEE (reference sequence). CDR3 amino acids: CASSPDLTYEQYF. CDR3 coding DNA: TGTGCCAGCAGCCCGGACTTGACCTACGAGCAGTACTTC.